This T cell receptor (beta chain) is from a study of OX40 agonist ivuxolimab in advanced cancers. Study background: Aged about 23 to 80 with a mean of 60 years, they were around 79% male. Previous treatment with anti-PD-1, anti-PD-L1 or anti-CTLA-4 therapy was allowed; about 40% had received some.

Findings and limits, study-wide: In general, CD8+ T cells held more expanded clones than CD4+ did, on average.

TCRdb's copy holds only in-frame clones and misses some; the assay was immunoSEQ multiplex PCR. This repertoire shows about 68,000 clones, over 65% found once; its top ten account for about 0.61%. The J segment lost 0 bases and the V segment lost 5 bases, leaving 3 bases of the junction unmatched. The CDR3 sequence is 14 residues long. Germline V gene sequence: CDR1 KGHSH, CDR2 LQKENI. Notes on this clone: Antigen specificity is unknown.

V is TRBV18 and J is TRBJ1-1; 7 bases fit TRBD1. The sequences come from CD4+ or CD8+ T cells sorted from blood, collected in a trial of the OX40 agonist ivuxolimab. This TCR derives from an adult with an advanced solid tumor such as melanoma, head and neck, liver or kidney cancer. CDR3 residues: CASSGTDMNTEAFF. Here the CDR3 DNA reads TGTGCCAGCTCAGGGACAGATATGAACACTGAAGCTTTCTTT.